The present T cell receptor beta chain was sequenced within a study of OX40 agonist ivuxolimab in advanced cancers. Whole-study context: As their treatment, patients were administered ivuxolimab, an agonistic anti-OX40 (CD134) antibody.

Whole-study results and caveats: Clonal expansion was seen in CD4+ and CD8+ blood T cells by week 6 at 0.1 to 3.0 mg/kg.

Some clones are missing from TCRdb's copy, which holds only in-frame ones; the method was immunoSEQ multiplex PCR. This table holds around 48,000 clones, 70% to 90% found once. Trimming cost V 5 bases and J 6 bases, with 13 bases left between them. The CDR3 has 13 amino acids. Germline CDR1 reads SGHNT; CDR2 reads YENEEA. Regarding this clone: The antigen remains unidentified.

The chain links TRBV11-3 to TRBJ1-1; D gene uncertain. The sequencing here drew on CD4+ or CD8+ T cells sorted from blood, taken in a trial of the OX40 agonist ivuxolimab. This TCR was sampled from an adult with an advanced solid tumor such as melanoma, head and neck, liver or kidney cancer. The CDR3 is CASSPNGESEAFF. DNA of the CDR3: TGTGCCAGCAGCCCCAACGGAGAGTCTGAAGCTTTCTTT.